This TCR beta chain was obtained from a study of prognosis after radiotherapy for stage I lung cancer. About the research overall: Operability status for all non-small cell lung cancer patients was recorded as medically inoperable. Adenocarcinoma was the tumor type in approximately twelve patients, squamous cell carcinoma in several.

Multiplex PCR, run in two rounds, amplified TCR beta CDR3 from genomic DNA. Round one of PCR was performed, and it used primers specific to each TRBV and TRBJ gene. The second PCR round used universal primers. TCRdb reprocessed the multiplex PCR reads via MiXCR and lists one record per CDR3 protein. The repertoire holds about 14,000 distinct CDR3 sequences, 50% to 65% seen once, with approximately 24% in the top ten. The germline CDR1 and CDR2 sequences are LGHNT and FRNRAP. CDR3 length: 12 amino acids. V lost 7 bases, J lost 0 bases, and 6 bases lay in between. This clonotype was seen at least ten times.

The chain recombines TRBV12-5 with TRBJ1-1, with no clear D. The sequence derives from a donor over 45 with non-small cell lung cancer. This specimen was PBMCs, taken before or after stereotactic body radiation therapy (not recorded which). CDR3 protein: CASALLNTEAFF. In DNA form, the CDR3 reads TGTGCTAGTGCCCTTTTGAACACTGAAGCTTTCTTT.